The 20 T cell receptor beta chains listed next were all sequenced from one sample in a study of T cells after posttransplantation cyclophosphamide (dated by TCRdb to the mid-2010s). The protocol used for the library was the immunoSEQ multiplex PCR assay. This immuneACCESS table, as held by TCRdb, lists in-frame sequences with V and J called but not all clones. Of the missing ones, under half trace to an unresolved V gene in checked studies; the others have no known cause. The sample comprises 30,000 to 35,000 clones, and every one was counted more than once. The top ten hold around 6.5% of the sample. The material sequenced was PBMCs. These receptors were collected from a woman aged 45-65 years in good health and a related stem cell transplant donor.

This clone was detected many times. The V gene is TRBV19, the J gene TRBJ1-5; no definite D call. Germline CDR1 is LNHDA and CDR2 is SQIVND (reference sequence). CDR3 length equals 13 residues. Trimming removed 2 bases from V and 6 bases from J, with 8 bases in between. The chain's CDR3 is CASSISALQPQHF. The CDR3 DNA follows: TGTGCCAGTAGTATAAGCGCTCTTCAGCCCCAGCATTTT. The full variable domain, its missing parts supplied by reference TRBV19 and TRBJ1-5, is DGGITQSPKYLFRKEGQNVTLSCEQNLNHDAMYWYRQDPGQGLRLIYYSQIVNDFQKGDIAEGYSVSREKKESFPLTVTSAQKNPTAFYLCASSISALQPQHFGDGTRLSIL.

This clone turned up a few times. The chain employs TRBV2 and TRBJ2-7; TRBD2 matches 7 bases. The junction had 10 bases not matched to a gene; V was cut back by 7 bases and J by 7 bases. Germline lookup yields CDR1 SNHLY and CDR2 FYNNEI. The CDR3 has 13 amino acids. CDR3 sequence (DNA): TGTGCCAGCATAGTGGCGGGAGTACGAGAGCAGTACTTC. Protein sequence: CASIVAGVREQYF. The variable domain in full, with the rest retrieved from reference TRBV2 and TRBJ2-7, is EPEVTQTPSHQVTQMGQEVILRCVPISNHLYFYWYRQILGQKVEFLVSFYNNEISEKSEIFDDQFSVERPDGSNFTLKIRSTKLEDSAMYFCASIVAGVREQYFGPGTRLTVT.

This clone was counted between two and nine times. The chain has TRBV5-1 and TRBJ2-5, with D possibly being TRBD1 (5 bases). Germline V gene sequence: CDR1 SGHRS, CDR2 YFSETQ. CDR3 length: 14 residues. V was shortened by 1 base and J by 3 bases, with 10 bases between the two germline ends. In nucleotides, the CDR3 is TGCGCCAGCAGCTTGTCGGCAGGGAAAGAGACCCAGTACTTC. It encodes CASSLSAGKETQYF. The full variable domain, its missing parts supplied by reference TRBV5-1 and TRBJ2-5, is KAGVTQTPRYLIKTRGQQVTLSCSPISGHRSVSWYQQTPGQGLQFLFEYFSETQRNKGNFPGRFSGRQFSNSRSEMNVSTLELGDSALYLCASSLSAGKETQYFGPGTRLLVL.

In this sample, this clone turned up many times. The genes are TRBV7-9 and TRBJ2-7, with TRBD1 matching 7 bases. CDR1 SEHNR and CDR2 FQNEAQ come from the germline V gene (reference sequence). This CDR3 is built from 13 residues. Trimming removed 5 bases from V and 11 bases from J; junction bases left unmatched: 12. The DNA for the CDR3 is TGTGCCAGCAGCCTCCGGACAGGCCTAATCAAGTACTTC. Translated, it gives CASSLRTGLIKYF.

This clone was observed many times. The rearrangement uses TRBV2 and TRBJ2-5; perhaps TRBD1 as D (5 bases). Germline CDR1 and CDR2: SNHLY and FYNNEI. Trimming removed 8 bases from V and 0 bases from J, with 10 bases in between. CDR3 size: 13 residues. The CDR3 sequence is CASEDTYQETQYF. The CDR3 coding sequence is TGTGCCAGCGAGGACACCTACCAAGAGACCCAGTACTTC.

This clone was seen at least ten times. This rearrangement joins TRBV19 to TRBJ1-1, with D possibly TRBD1 on 5 matching bases. CDR3 length: 13 residues. Deletions cut 6 bases from V and 4 bases from J, with 12 bases between. Germline CDR1 is LNHDA and CDR2 is SQIVND (reference sequence). DNA for the CDR3: TGTGCCAGTAGGTTTGGGGGGGGCACTGAAGCTTTCTTT. This gives the protein CASRFGGGTEAFF. Full variable domain (missing parts from reference TRBV19 and TRBJ1-1): DGGITQSPKYLFRKEGQNVTLSCEQNLNHDAMYWYRQDPGQGLRLIYYSQIVNDFQKGDIAEGYSVSREKKESFPLTVTSAQKNPTAFYLCASRFGGGTEAFFGQGTRLTVV.

There are many counts of this clone. The CDR3 region has the DNA TGTGCCAGCAGTTATCCGCAGGGCCAAGAGACCCAGTACTTC. Its translation: CASSYPQGQETQYF. V is TRBV6-2 or TRBV6-3 and J is TRBJ2-5; possibly TRBD1 for D (5 bases). This CDR3 region has 14 residues. The germline gives CDR1 MNHEY, CDR2 SVGEGT. V gave up 3 bases and J gave up 1 base, with 9 bases separating them.

The table lists this clone with many counts. The chain joins TRBV6-6 to TRBJ1-5, with unresolved D. Germline V CDR1 and CDR2: MNHNY, SVGAGI (reference sequence). The CDR3 extends over 15 amino acids. V was pared by 6 bases and J by 5 bases, with 17 bases between. The CDR3: CASSPTTAQHQPQHF. Written as DNA, the CDR3 is TGTGCCAGCAGCCCCACCACAGCCCAACATCAGCCCCAGCATTTT.

This clone was detected many times. The chain is built from TRBV7-2 and TRBJ2-7; possibly TRBD1 or TRBD2 for D (5 bases each). Germline V gene data show CDR1 as SGHTA and CDR2 as FQGNSA. V was shortened by 3 bases and J by 4 bases, with 19 bases between the two germline ends. The CDR3 totals 16 residues. CDR3 nucleotides: TGTGCCAGCAGCTTTTCCGAGGGGAGTTCCCTATACGAGCAGTACTTC. The encoded protein is CASSFSEGSSLYEQYF.

This clone was detected many times. The chain joins TRBV7-2 to TRBJ2-7; possibly TRBD1 for D (6 bases). Trimming stripped 2 bases from V and 3 bases from J, with 14 bases between. This CDR3 contains 15 residues. Germline V gene sequence: CDR1 SGHTA, CDR2 FQGNSA. In nucleotides, the CDR3 is TGTGCCAGCAGCTTAATGGGACAACTAGACTACGAGCAGTACTTC. Encoded protein: CASSLMGQLDYEQYF.

This clone was recorded many times. The genes are TRBV18 and TRBJ2-7, with D possibly TRBD1 on 6 matching bases. Trimming shortened V by 4 bases and J by 2 bases, and 15 bases separated the two germline ends. In germline, CDR1 is KGHSH, CDR2 LQKENI. The CDR3 covers 15 residues. The CDR3 region is CASSRTEVGTYEQYF. The CDR3 DNA reads as TGTGCCAGCTCACGGACAGAGGTTGGGACCTACGAGCAGTACTTC.

This clone was detected ten times or more. This chain joins TRBV9 and TRBJ1-4; 9 bases are a match to TRBD1. Per germline, CDR1 SGDLS and CDR2 YYNGEE. This CDR3 has 15 amino acids. The trim removed 5 bases at V and 4 bases at J, leaving 6 bases unmatched. In nucleotides, the CDR3 is TGTGCCAGCAGGACGACAGGGGGGAATAATGAAAAACTGTTTTTT. It yields the protein CASRTTGGNNEKLFF.

The chain couples TRBV9 to TRBJ2-7; unclear D gene. The germline CDR1 and CDR2 sequences are SGDLS and YYNGEE. This CDR3 comprises 15 residues. Trimming shortened V by 0 bases and J by 3 bases, and 13 bases separated the two germline ends. The CDR3 sequence: CASSVGRSGLYEQYF. Written as DNA, the CDR3 is TGTGCCAGCAGCGTAGGTCGCTCCGGTCTCTACGAGCAGTACTTC.

This clone was seen a few times. This chain links TRBV30 with TRBJ1-2; tentatively, D is TRBD1 (5 bases). This CDR3 region has 15 residues. V was clipped by 3 bases and J by 4 bases, with 18 bases between them. Germline V gene sequence: CDR1 GTSNPN, CDR2 SVGIG (reference sequence). For the CDR3, the DNA is TGTGCCTGGAGCCCTGGACATTCAAAAGGCTATGGCTACACCTTC. Encoded protein: CAWSPGHSKGYGYTF.

This clone was observed at least ten times. The V and J genes are TRBV7-2 and TRBJ2-7, with D possibly TRBD2 on 5 matching bases. CDR3 length: 19 amino acids. The germline gives CDR1 SGHTA, CDR2 FQGNSA. V was shortened by 1 base and J by 0 bases, with 22 bases between the two germline ends. The CDR3 protein is CASSLVLDWNSPSSYEQYF. CDR3 coding DNA: TGTGCCAGCAGCTTAGTTTTGGACTGGAATTCCCCGAGCTCCTACGAGCAGTACTTC.

In this sample, this clone turned up many times. The CDR3 spells CASSPRAREQFF. The CDR3, as DNA: TGTGCCAGCTCACCGCGGGCCCGGGAGCAGTTCTTC. The V call is TRBV18, the J call TRBJ2-1; D possibly corresponds to TRBD2 (5 bases). This CDR3 region has 12 residues. The V and J ends lost 3 bases and 10 bases respectively, with 10 bases between them. Looked up from germline, CDR1 is KGHSH and CDR2 is LQKENI.

This clone has ten or more counts. V usage is TRBV19 and J usage is TRBJ1-1, with D possibly being TRBD1 (5 bases). The CDR3 covers 14 residues. The germline gives CDR1 LNHDA, CDR2 SQIVND (reference sequence). V gave up 3 bases and J gave up 3 bases, with 11 bases separating them. The chain's CDR3 is CASSIGGADTEAFF. The CDR3 DNA reads as TGTGCCAGTAGTATCGGAGGGGCGGACACTGAAGCTTTCTTT.

This clone was seen only a few times. The V call is TRBV27, the J call TRBJ2-7, with TRBD1 matching 7 bases. Germline assignment: CDR1 MNHEY and CDR2 SMNVEV (reference sequence). V was clipped by 6 bases and J by 4 bases; unmatched bases: 6. This CDR3 is 13 amino acids long. The CDR3 nucleotides are TGTGCCAGCAGCGCCGACAGGGCGTACGAGCAGTACTTC. Translation: CASSADRAYEQYF.

This clone has at least ten counts. The CDR3, as DNA: TGCGCCAGCAGCTTGCCGCATACTTACAATGAGCAGTTCTTC. Translation: CASSLPHTYNEQFF. The chain is built from TRBV5-1 and TRBJ2-1; D unresolved. The CDR3 runs to 14 residues. CDR1 is SGHRS, CDR2 YFSETQ, per germline. Trimming stripped 1 base from V and 4 bases from J, with 9 bases between.

This clone came up many times. The chain uses TRBV28 and TRBJ2-3; 11 positions match TRBD2. V lost 4 bases and J lost 2; bases outside the gene matches: 11. The CDR3 is 18 amino acids. Germline V gene lookup returns CDR1 MDHEN and CDR2 SYDVKM. CDR3 sequence (DNA): TGTGCCAGCAGTTCCCCTTTTTCACTAGCGGGAGACACAGATACGCAGTATTTT. It specifies CASSSPFSLAGDTDTQYF.